This T cell receptor (beta chain) was documented in a study of blood T cell repertoires in COVID-19. Looking at the study overall: Samples of COVID-19 (acute and convalescent) were obtained from the United States, Italy and Spain. The analysed material was cDNA or gDNA that came from T cells, B-cell-depleted T cells, or PBMCs.

From germline, CDR1 is SGHRS and CDR2 YFSETQ. The ends lost 4 bases at V and 11 bases at J; junction bases unmatched: 10. The CDR3 length is 13 residues. The method was immunoSEQ multiplex PCR; TCRdb's version includes in-frame clones alone and lacks a portion of them. The repertoire holds over 95,000 clones, with approximately 88% as singletons. V gene TRBV5-1 combines with J gene TRBJ1-1; 8 bases line up with TRBD1. The specimen was peripheral blood. This receptor was taken from a woman aged 35 to 49 with acute or convalescent COVID-19. The DNA for the CDR3 is TGCGCCAGCAGCCCTTTGGACAGGGAATCTGCTTTCTTT. Translated, it gives CASSPLDRESAFF.